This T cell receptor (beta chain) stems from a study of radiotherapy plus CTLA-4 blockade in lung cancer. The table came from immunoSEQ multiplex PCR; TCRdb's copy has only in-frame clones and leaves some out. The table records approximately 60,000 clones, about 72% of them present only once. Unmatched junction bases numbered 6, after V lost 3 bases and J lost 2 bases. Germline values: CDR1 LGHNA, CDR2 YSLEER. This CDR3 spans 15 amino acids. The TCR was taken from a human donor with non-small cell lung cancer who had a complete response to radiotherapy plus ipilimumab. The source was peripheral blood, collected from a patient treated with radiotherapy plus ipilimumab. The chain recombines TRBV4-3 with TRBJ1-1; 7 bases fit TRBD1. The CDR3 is CASSHSGTANTEAFF. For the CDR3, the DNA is TGCGCCAGCAGCCACTCCGGGACAGCAAACACTGAAGCTTTCTTT.